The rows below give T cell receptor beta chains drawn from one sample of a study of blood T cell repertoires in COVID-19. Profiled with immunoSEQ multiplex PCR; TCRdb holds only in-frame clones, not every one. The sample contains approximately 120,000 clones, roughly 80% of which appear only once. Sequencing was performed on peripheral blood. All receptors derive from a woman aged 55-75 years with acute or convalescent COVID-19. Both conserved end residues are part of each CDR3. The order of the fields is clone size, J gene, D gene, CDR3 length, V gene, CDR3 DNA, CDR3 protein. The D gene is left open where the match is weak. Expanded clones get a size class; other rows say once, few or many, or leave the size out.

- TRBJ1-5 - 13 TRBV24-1 TGTGCCACCAGTGACAGGCCCTATCAGCCCCAGCATTTT CATSDRPYQPQHF
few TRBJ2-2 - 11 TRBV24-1 TGTGCCACCTCCCGAGGGAGGGAGCTGTTTTTT CATSRGRELFF
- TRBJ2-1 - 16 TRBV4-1 TGCGCCAGCAGCCAAGAACACAGGGACCCCTACAATGAGCAGTTCTTC CASSQEHRDPYNEQFF
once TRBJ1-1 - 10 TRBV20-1 TGCAGTGCTACCTACACTGAAGCTTTCTTT CSATYTEAFF
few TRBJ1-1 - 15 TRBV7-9 TGTGCCAGCAGCTTATTTACGGTCCTGAACACTGAAGCTTTCTTT CASSLFTVLNTEAFF
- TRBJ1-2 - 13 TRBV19 TGTGCCAGCTGGGACAACCCTAACTATGGCTACACCTTC CASWDNPNYGYTF
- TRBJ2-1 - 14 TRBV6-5 TGTGCCAGCGAGCGAGAGAGCTCCTACAATGAGCAGTTCTTC CASERESSYNEQFF
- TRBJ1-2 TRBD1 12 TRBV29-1 TGCAGCGGAGGACAGGGAGACTATGGCTACACCTTC CSGGQGDYGYTF
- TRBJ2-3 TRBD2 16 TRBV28 TGTGCCAGCGAATCTTTTAGCGGGGGGGCCCCGGATACGCAGTATTTT CASESFSGGAPDTQYF
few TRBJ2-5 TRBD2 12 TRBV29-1 TGCAGCGCGGCGGGAGGGCAAGAGACCCAGTACTTC CSAAGGQETQYF
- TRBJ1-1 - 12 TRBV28 TGTGCCAGCAAGTCGGTGAACACTGAAGCTTTCTTT CASKSVNTEAFF
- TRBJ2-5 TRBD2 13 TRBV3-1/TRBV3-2 TGTGCCAGCAGCCAGCGGGAGGTTGAGACCCAGTACTTC CASSQREVETQYF
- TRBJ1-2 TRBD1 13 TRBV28 TGTGCCAGCAGCCTCCAGGGGGACTATGGCTACACCTTC CASSLQGDYGYTF
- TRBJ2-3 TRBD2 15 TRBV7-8 TGTGCCAGCAGCTTACTAGCGGGAAGCACAGATACGCAGTATTTT CASSLLAGSTDTQYF
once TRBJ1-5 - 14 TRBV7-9 TGTGCCAGCAGCATCTGGGACACAAATCAGCCCCAGCATTTT CASSIWDTNQPQHF
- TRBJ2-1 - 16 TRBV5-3 TGTGCCAGAAGCACTCACCTTCTATCCGGGAACAATGAGCAGTTCTTC CARSTHLLSGNNEQFF
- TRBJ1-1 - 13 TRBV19 TGTGCCAGCCAGTTGGCTAGGAACACTGAAGCTTTCTTT CASQLARNTEAFF
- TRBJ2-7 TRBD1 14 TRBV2 TGTGCCAGCAGTTCACAGGGGAGCGCCTACGAGCAGTACTTC CASSSQGSAYEQYF
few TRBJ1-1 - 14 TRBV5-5 TGTGCCAGCAGCCCTAGCCAGGCGAACACTGAAGCTTTCTTT CASSPSQANTEAFF
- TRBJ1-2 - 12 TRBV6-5 TGTGCCAGCAGCCGGAGCCACTATGGCTACACCTTC CASSRSHYGYTF
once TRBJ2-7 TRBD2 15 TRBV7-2 TGTGCCAGCAGCCTGACCGCGGGAGGGGGCTACGAGCAGTACTTC CASSLTAGGGYEQYF
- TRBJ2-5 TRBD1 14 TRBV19 TGTGCCAGTAGTGGGACAGGGGCCGGAGAGACCCAGTACTTC CASSGTGAGETQYF
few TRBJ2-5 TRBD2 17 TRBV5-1 TGCGCCAGCAGCGCGGGTTGGGGCGGGGGTTTCCAAGAGACCCAGTACTTC CASSAGWGGGFQETQYF
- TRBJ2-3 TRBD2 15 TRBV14 TGTGCCAGCCGGGGACTAGCGGATCTCACAGATACGCAGTATTTT CASRGLADLTDTQYF
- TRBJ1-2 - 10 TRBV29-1 TGCAGCGTTTTCGGGAATGGCTACACCTTC CSVFGNGYTF
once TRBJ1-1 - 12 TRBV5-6 TGTGCCAGCTCCGGGGGGCTAGGTGAAGCTTTCTTT CASSGGLGEAFF
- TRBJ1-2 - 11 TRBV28 TGTGCCAGCAAACAGGGACTAGACTACACCTTC CASKQGLDYTF
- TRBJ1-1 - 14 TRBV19 TGTGCCAGTAGTATCCGTGGAGGGGACACTGAAGCTTTCTTT CASSIRGGDTEAFF
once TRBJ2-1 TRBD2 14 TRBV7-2 TGTGCCAGCACCGGGGGGACGGTGACGAGTGAGCAGTTCTTC CASTGGTVTSEQFF
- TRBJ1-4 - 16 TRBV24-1 TGTGCCACCAGTGATTTCACAGCCGCAACTAATGAAAAACTGTTTTTT CATSDFTAATNEKLFF
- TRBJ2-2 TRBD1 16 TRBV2 TGTGCCAGCAGCCAAAACAGGGGAACGGGCACCGGGGAGCTGTTTTTT CASSQNRGTGTGELFF
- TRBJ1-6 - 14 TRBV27 TGTGCCAGCAGTTTCGGGGGGCGGAATTCACCCCTCCACTTT CASSFGGRNSPLHF
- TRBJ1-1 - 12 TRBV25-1 TGTGCCAGCACCACCGGGGGATTGAAAGCTTTCTTT CASTTGGLKAFF
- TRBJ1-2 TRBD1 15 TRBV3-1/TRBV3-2 TGTGCCAGCAGCGCCCGGGACAGGGGGGAGTATGGCTACACCTTC CASSARDRGEYGYTF
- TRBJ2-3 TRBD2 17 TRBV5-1 TGCGCCAGCAGCTTGGTGGGTCCGTCTAGCGGGAGAGATACGCAGTATTTT CASSLVGPSSGRDTQYF
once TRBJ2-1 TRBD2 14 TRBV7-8 TGTGCCAGCAGCCAGGGGACTAGCTCTGGGGAGCAGTTCTTC CASSQGTSSGEQFF
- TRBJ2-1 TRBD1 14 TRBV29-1 TGCAGCGCCCACCGGACAGGGACCTACAATGAGCAGTTCTTC CSAHRTGTYNEQFF
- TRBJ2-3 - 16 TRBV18 TGTGCCAGCTCGCTTTCTTCCGGGACTAGCACAGATACGCAGTATTTT CASSLSSGTSTDTQYF
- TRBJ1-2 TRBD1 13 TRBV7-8 TGTGCCAGCAGCCCGGGACAGAAGTATGGCTACACCTTC CASSPGQKYGYTF
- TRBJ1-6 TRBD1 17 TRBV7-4 TGTGCCAGCAGCTTAGCGGGACAGGGGATCCGGTGGTCACCCCTCCACTTT CASSLAGQGIRWSPLHF
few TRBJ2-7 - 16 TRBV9 TGTGCCAGCAGCGTATCGCCTAGCACAAAGTCGGGGGAGCAGTACTTC CASSVSPSTKSGEQYF
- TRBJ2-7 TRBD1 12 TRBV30 TGTGCCTGGAGTCCAAAGGACAGGGAGCAGTACTTC CAWSPKDREQYF
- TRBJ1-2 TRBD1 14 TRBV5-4 TGTGCCAGCAGCTACGGGGACAGAGAGTATGGCTACACCTTC CASSYGDREYGYTF
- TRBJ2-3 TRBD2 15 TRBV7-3 TGTGCCAGCAGCTTCGGCGGGGGAACCACAGATACGCAGTATTTT CASSFGGGTTDTQYF
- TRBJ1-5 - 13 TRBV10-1 TGCGCCAGCAGTGAGTCCCTCCGGACTCCCCAGCATTTT CASSESLRTPQHF
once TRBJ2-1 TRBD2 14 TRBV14 TGTGCCAGCAAAACTAGCGGGAGAGGGCATGAGCAGTTCTTC CASKTSGRGHEQFF
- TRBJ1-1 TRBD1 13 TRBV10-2 TGCGCCAGCAGTGAACAGGGGATGGGTGAAGCTTTCTTT CASSEQGMGEAFF
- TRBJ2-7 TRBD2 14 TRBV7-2 TGTGCCAGCAGCTCCCCGGGAGGGTTTCGCGAGCAGTACTTC CASSSPGGFREQYF
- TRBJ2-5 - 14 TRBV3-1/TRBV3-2 TGTGCCAGCAGCTCGGGACTTCTCCAAGAGACCCAGTACTTC CASSSGLLQETQYF
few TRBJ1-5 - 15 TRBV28 TGTGCCAGCAGTTTGTTAGACTTCTATGGTCAGCCCCAGCATTTT CASSLLDFYGQPQHF
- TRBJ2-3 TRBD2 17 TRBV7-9 TGTGCCAGCAGTATTAGCGGGAGATCAGGATTTGTAGATACGCAGTATTTT CASSISGRSGFVDTQYF
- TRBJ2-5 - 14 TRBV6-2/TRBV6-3 TGTGCCAGCAGCCGAGGGCGTGGGATAGAGACCCAGTACTTC CASSRGRGIETQYF